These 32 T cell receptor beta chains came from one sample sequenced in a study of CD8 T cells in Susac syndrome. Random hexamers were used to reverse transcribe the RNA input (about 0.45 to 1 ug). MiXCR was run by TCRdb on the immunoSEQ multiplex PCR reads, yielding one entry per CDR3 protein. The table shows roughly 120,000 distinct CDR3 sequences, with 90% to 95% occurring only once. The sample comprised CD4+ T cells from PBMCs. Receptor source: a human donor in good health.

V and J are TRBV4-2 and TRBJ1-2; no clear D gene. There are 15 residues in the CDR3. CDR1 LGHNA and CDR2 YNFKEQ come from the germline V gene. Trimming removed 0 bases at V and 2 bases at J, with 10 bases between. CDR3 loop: CASSQEGTLNYGYTF. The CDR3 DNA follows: TGTGCCAGCAGCCAAGAGGGCACCCTAAACTATGGCTACACCTTC.

The CDR3 loop is CASSYSQRDRFRNEQFF. Written as DNA, the CDR3 is TGTGCCAGCAGTTACTCGCAGCGGGACCGTTTTCGGAATGAGCAGTTCTTC. The chain couples TRBV6-5 to TRBJ2-1, with 7 bases lining up with TRBD2. Trimming removed 0 bases from V and 7 bases from J; junction bases left unmatched: 12. The length of the CDR3 is 17 residues. The germline V gene encodes CDR1 MNHEY and CDR2 SVGAGI.

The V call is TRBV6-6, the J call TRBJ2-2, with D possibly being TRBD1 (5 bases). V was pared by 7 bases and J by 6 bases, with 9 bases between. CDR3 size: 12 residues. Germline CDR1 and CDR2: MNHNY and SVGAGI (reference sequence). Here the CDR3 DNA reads TGTGCCAGCATGGGGCGACCCGGGGAGCTGTTTTTT. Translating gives CASMGRPGELFF.

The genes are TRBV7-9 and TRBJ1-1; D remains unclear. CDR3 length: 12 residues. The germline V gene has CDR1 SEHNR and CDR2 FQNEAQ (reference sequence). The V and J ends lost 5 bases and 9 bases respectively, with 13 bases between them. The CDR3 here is CASSLLAQKAFF. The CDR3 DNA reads TGTGCCAGCAGCCTCTTGGCCCAGAAAGCTTTCTTT.

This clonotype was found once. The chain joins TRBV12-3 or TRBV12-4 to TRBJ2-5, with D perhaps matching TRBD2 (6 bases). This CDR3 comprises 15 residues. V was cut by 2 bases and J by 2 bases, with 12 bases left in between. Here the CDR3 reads CASSLNSGLQETQYF. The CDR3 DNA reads TGTGCCAGCAGTTTAAATAGCGGCCTACAAGAGACCCAGTACTTC.

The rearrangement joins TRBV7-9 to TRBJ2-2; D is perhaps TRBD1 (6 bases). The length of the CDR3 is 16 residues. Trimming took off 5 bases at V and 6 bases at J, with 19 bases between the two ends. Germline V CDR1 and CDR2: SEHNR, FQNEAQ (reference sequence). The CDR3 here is CASSQQQGTSPGELFF. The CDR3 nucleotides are TGTGCCAGCAGCCAGCAACAGGGAACCTCACCCGGGGAGCTGTTTTTT.

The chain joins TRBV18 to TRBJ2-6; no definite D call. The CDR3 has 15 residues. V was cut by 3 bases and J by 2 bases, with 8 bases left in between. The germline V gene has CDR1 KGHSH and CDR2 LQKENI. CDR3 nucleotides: TGTGCCAGCTCACCGGACGTCGCTGGGGCCAACGTCCTGACTTTC. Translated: CASSPDVAGANVLTF.

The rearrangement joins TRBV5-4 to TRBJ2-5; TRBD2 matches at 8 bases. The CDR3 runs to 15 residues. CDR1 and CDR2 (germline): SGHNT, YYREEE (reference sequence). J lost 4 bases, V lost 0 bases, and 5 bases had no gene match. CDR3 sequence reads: CASSLGREVPETQYF. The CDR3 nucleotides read TGTGCCAGCAGCTTGGGGCGGGAGGTTCCAGAGACCCAGTACTTC. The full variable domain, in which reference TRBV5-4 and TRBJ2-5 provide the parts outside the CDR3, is ETGVTQSPTHLIKTRGQQVTLRCSSQSGHNTVSWYQQALGQGPQFIFQYYREEENGRGNFPPRFSGLQFPNYSSELNVNALELDDSALYLCASSLGREVPETQYFGPGTRLLVL.

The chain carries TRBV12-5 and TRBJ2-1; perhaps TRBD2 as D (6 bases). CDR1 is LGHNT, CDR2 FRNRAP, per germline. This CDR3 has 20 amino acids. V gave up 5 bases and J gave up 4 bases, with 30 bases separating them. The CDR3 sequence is CASGRNRTKRVGSYYNEQFF. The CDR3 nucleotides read TGTGCTAGTGGTCGGAATCGGACAAAAAGGGTCGGGAGCTATTACAATGAGCAGTTCTTC.

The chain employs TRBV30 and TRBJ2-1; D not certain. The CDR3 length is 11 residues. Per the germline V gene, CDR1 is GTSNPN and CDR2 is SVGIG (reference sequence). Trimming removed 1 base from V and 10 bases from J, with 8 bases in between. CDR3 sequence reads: CAWSGPIEQFF. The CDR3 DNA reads TGTGCCTGGAGTGGACCTATCGAGCAGTTCTTC.

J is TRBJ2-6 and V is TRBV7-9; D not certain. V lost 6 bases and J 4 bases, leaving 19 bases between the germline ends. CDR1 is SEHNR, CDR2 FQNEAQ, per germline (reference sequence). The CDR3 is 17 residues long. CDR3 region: CASSFGPKVEGANVLTF. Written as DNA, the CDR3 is TGTGCCAGCAGTTTTGGGCCGAAGGTCGAAGGGGCCAACGTCCTGACTTTC. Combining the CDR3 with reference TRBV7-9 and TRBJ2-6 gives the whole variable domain DTGVSQNPRHKITKRGQNVTFRCDPISEHNRLYWYRQTLGQGPEFLTYFQNEAQLEKSRLLSDRFSAERPKGSFSTLEIQRTEQGDSAMYLCASSFGPKVEGANVLTFGAGSRLTVL.

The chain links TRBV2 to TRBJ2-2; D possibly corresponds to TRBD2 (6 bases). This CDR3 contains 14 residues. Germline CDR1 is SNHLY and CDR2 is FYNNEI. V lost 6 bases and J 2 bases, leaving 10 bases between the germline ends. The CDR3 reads CASRLGTNTGELFF. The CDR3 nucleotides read TGTGCCAGCAGACTCGGGACTAACACCGGGGAGCTGTTTTTT.

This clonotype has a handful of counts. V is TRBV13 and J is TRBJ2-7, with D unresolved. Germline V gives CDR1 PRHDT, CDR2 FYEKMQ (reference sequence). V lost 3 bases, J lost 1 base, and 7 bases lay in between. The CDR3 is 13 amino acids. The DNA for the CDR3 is TGTGCCAGCAGCTTCAGGCTTTCCTACGAGCAGTACTTC. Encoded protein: CASSFRLSYEQYF.

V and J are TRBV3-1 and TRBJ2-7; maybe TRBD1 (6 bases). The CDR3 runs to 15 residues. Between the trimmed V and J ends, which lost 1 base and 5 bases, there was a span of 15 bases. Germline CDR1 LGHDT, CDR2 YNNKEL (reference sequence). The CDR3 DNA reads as TGTGCCAGCAGCCAAGTTTCGGGACAAGCCCACGAGCAGTACTTC. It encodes CASSQVSGQAHEQYF.

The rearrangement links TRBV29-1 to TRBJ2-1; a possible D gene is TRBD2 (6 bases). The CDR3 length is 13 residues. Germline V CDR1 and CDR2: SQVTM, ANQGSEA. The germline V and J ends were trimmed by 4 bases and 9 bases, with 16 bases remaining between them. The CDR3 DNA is TGCAGCGTTGGGAGACTAGGGAGTGGTGAGCAGTTCTTC. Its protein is CSVGRLGSGEQFF.

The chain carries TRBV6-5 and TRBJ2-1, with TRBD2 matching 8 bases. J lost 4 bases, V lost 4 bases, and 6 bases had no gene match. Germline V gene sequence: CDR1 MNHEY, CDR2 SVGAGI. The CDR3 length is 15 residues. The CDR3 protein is CASSSSGLEYNEQFF. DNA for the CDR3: TGTGCCAGCAGTTCTAGCGGGCTAGAATACAATGAGCAGTTCTTC.

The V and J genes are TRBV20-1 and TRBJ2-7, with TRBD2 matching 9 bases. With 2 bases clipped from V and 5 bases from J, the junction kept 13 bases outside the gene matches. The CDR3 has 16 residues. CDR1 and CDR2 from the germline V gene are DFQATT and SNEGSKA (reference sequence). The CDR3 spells CSARLPGGGRVHEQYF. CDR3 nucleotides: TGCAGTGCTAGACTCCCTGGGGGCGGGAGGGTACACGAGCAGTACTTC.

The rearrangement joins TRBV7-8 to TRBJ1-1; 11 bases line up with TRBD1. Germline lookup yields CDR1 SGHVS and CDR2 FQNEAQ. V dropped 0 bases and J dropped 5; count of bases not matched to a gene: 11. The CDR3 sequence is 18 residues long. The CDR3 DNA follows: TGTGCCAGCAGCTTAGCCCAACTAGCGGACAGGGGGCGGACTGAAGCTTTCTTT. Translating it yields CASSLAQLADRGRTEAFF. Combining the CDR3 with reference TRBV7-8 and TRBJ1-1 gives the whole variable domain GAGVSQSPRYKVAKRGQDVALRCDPISGHVSLFWYQQALGQGPEFLTYFQNEAQLDKSGLPSDRFFAERPEGSVSTLKIQRTQQEDSAVYLCASSLAQLADRGRTEAFFGQGTRLTVV.

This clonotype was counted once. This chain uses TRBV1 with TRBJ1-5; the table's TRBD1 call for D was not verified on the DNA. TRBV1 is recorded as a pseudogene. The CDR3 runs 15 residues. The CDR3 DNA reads TGCACCAGCAGCTCCCGGGGGCGCCCTTATCAGCCCCAGCATTTT. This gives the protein CTSSSRGRPYQPQHF.

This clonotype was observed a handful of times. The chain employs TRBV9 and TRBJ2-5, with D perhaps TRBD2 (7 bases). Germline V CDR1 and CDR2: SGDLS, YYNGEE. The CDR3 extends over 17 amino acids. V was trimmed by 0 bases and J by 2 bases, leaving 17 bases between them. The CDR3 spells CASSVGLGGGGQETQYF. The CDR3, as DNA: TGTGCCAGCAGCGTAGGTCTGGGGGGGGGCGGTCAAGAGACCCAGTACTTC.

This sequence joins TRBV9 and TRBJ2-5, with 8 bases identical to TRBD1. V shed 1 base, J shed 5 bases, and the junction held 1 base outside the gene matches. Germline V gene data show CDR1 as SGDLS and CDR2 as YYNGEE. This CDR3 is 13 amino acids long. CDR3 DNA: TGTGCCAGCAGCGTAAACAGGGGGGAGACCCAGTACTTC. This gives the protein CASSVNRGETQYF.

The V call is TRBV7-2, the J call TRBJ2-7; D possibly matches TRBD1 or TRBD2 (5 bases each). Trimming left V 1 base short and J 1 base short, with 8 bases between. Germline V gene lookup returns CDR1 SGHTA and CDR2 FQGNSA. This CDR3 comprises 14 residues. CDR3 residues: CASSLVEGSYEQYF. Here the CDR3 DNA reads TGTGCCAGCAGCTTAGTCGAGGGGTCCTACGAGCAGTACTTC.

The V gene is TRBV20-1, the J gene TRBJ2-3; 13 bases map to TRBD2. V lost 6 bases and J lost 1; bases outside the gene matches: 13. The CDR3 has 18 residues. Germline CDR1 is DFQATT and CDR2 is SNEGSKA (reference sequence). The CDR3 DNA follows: TGCAGTGCCTGGATACTAGCGGGAGGGCCGGGTGGCACAGATACGCAGTATTTT. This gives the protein CSAWILAGGPGGTDTQYF.

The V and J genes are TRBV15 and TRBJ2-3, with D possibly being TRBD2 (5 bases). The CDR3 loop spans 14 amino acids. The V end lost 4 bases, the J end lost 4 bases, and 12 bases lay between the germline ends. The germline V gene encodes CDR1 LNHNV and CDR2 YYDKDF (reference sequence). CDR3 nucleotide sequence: TGTGCCACCAGCACGGCTAGCCTGCCAGATACGCAGTATTTT. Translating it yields CATSTASLPDTQYF.

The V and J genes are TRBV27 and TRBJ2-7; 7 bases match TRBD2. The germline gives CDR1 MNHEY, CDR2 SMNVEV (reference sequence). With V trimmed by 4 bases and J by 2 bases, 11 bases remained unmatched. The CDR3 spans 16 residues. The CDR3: CASSSTLSSGPYEQYF. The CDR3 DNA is TGTGCCAGCAGTTCGACCCTATCTAGCGGACCCTACGAGCAGTACTTC.

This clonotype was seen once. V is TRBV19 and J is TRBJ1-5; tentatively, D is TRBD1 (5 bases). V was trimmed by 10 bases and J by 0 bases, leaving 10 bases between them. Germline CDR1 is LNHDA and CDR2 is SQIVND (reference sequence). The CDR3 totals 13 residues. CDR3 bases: TGTGCCACCCAGGGCTTTAGCAATCAGCCCCAGCATTTT. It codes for CATQGFSNQPQHF.

The CDR3 spells CSASTRIRGDTQYF. The CDR3 bases are TGCAGTGCTAGCACAAGAATCAGGGGCGATACGCAGTATTTT. The chain recombines TRBV20-1 with TRBJ2-3, with a possible D match to TRBD1 (6 bases). Germline lookup yields CDR1 DFQATT and CDR2 SNEGSKA (reference sequence). Trimming pared 3 bases from V and 6 bases from J, leaving 16 bases between. The CDR3 has 14 residues.

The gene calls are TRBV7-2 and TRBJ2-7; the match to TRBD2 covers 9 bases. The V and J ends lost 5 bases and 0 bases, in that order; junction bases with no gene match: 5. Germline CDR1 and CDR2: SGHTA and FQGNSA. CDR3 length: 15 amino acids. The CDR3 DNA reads TGTGCCAGCAGCAGACTAGCGGACAGCTCCTACGAGCAGTACTTC. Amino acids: CASSRLADSSYEQYF. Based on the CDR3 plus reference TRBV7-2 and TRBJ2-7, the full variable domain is GAGVSQSPSNKVTEKGKDVELRCDPISGHTALYWYRQSLGQGLEFLIYFQGNSAPDKSGLPSDRFSAERTGGSVSTLTIQRTQQEDSAVYLCASSRLADSSYEQYFGPGTRLTVT.

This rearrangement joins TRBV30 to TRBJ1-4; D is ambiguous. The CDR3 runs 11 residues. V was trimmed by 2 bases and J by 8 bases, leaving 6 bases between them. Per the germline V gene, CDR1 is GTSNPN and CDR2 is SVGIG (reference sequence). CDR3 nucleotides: TGTGCCTGGAGTCCCGGGGAAAAACTGTTTTTT. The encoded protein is CAWSPGEKLFF.

CDR3 in amino acids: CASSQARLAEAEFF. In DNA form, the CDR3 reads TGCGCCAGCAGCCAAGCGCGACTAGCGGAGGCAGAATTCTTC. This chain joins TRBV4-1 and TRBJ2-1, with 9 positions matching TRBD2. The germline V gene has CDR1 MGHRA and CDR2 YSYEKL. Trimming cost V 1 base and J 16 bases; bases outside gene matches: 11. This CDR3 has 14 residues.

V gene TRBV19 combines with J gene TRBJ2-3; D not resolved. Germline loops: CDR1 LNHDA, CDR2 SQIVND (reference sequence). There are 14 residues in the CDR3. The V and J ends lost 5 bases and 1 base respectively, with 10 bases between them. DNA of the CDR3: TGTGCCAGTAGTCCGGACGCCCGCACAGATACGCAGTATTTT. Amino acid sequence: CASSPDARTDTQYF. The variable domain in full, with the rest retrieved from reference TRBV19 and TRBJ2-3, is DGGITQSPKYLFRKEGQNVTLSCEQNLNHDAMYWYRQDPGQGLRLIYYSQIVNDFQKGDIAEGYSVSREKKESFPLTVTSAQKNPTAFYLCASSPDARTDTQYFGPGTRLTVL.

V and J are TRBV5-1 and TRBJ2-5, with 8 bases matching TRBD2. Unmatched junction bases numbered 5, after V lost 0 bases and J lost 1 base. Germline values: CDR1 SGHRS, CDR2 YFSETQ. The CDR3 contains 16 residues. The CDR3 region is CASSLALAGSQETQYF. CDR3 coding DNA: TGCGCCAGCAGCTTGGCCCTAGCGGGCTCCCAAGAGACCCAGTACTTC.